This record concerns one TCR beta chain sequence. Its antigen remains unidentified. MiXCR, applied by TCRdb to the reads, yields one record per CDR3 protein. The sample has approximately 750,000 distinct CDR3 sequences, approximately 34% seen once. The sample belongs to a study of T cell repertoires in cytomegalovirus infection. Germline V gives CDR1 SGHTA, CDR2 FQGTGA. The ends were cut back, 7 bases at V and 2 bases at J, with 11 bases in the middle. CDR3 length: 14 residues. Study conclusions and caveats: HLA-C-restricted, CMV-specific TCR beta clonotypes were dominant ex vivo.

The genes are TRBV7-3 and TRBJ2-2; possibly TRBD1 for D (6 bases). Sample: PBMCs. This TCR came from a human donor in good health (CMV status not recorded). Some clones in this sample may be carry-over from other donors' samples. CDR3 region: CASNMGQNTGELFF. Written as DNA, the CDR3 is TGTGCCAGCAATATGGGACAAAACACCGGGGAGCTGTTTTTT.